A selection of T cell receptor beta chains follows, all from one sample in a study of cytomegalovirus exposure and HLA in healthy donors. The repertoire was sequenced with immunoSEQ multiplex PCR; TCRdb's copy has only in-frame clones and lacks some. This table holds roughly 120,000 clones, over 80% found once. The sample consisted of PBMCs. The source is a man aged 45-65 years in good health and CMV-seronegative. CDR3s include the opening cysteine and the closing phenylalanine or tryptophan. The D gene is left open where the match is weak. A clone size is listed for some rows: how often the clone was seen (once, few, many), or a class if it is expanded.

j_call: TRBJ2-7; clone_size: .; cdr3_length: 15; v_call: TRBV4-3; d_call: .; cdr3_aa: CASSQVRGTNYEQYF; cdr3_nt: TGCGCCAGCAGCCAAGTTCGGGGGACCAACTACGAGCAGTACTTC
j_call: TRBJ2-7; clone_size: .; cdr3_length: 13; v_call: TRBV2; d_call: .; cdr3_aa: CASRLSVTYEQYF; cdr3_nt: TGTGCCAGCAGGCTTTCAGTAACCTACGAGCAGTACTTC
j_call: TRBJ2-6; clone_size: .; cdr3_length: 17; v_call: TRBV7-2; d_call: TRBD2; cdr3_aa: CASSLLAGRSGANVLTF; cdr3_nt: TGTGCCAGCAGCTTACTAGCGGGGCGCTCTGGGGCCAACGTCCTGACTTTC
j_call: TRBJ2-5; clone_size: .; cdr3_length: 14; v_call: TRBV11-2; d_call: TRBD1; cdr3_aa: CASSPGQFQETQYF; cdr3_nt: TGTGCCAGCAGCCCGGGACAGTTCCAAGAGACCCAGTACTTC
j_call: TRBJ2-5; clone_size: once; cdr3_length: 15; v_call: TRBV7-2; d_call: TRBD1; cdr3_aa: CASSRINRGTETQYF; cdr3_nt: TGTGCCAGCAGTCGAATCAACAGGGGAACAGAGACCCAGTACTTC
j_call: TRBJ2-1; clone_size: .; cdr3_length: 14; v_call: TRBV9; d_call: TRBD2; cdr3_aa: CASSSTSGGYEQFF; cdr3_nt: TGTGCCAGCAGCTCAACTAGCGGGGGTTATGAGCAGTTCTTC
j_call: TRBJ1-2; clone_size: .; cdr3_length: 14; v_call: TRBV2; d_call: TRBD1; cdr3_aa: CASKRGSQGDGYTF; cdr3_nt: TGTGCCAGCAAACGAGGGAGTCAGGGGGATGGCTACACCTTC
j_call: TRBJ1-1; clone_size: .; cdr3_length: 13; v_call: TRBV11-2; d_call: .; cdr3_aa: CASSLGRNTEAFF; cdr3_nt: TGTGCCAGCAGCTTAGGGAGGAACACTGAAGCTTTCTTT
j_call: TRBJ2-3; clone_size: .; cdr3_length: 15; v_call: TRBV5-4; d_call: TRBD2; cdr3_aa: CASSFRLGGADTQYF; cdr3_nt: TGTGCCAGCAGCTTCCGCCTGGGGGGGGCAGATACGCAGTATTTT
j_call: TRBJ2-4; clone_size: .; cdr3_length: 15; v_call: TRBV28; d_call: TRBD2; cdr3_aa: CASRGLVSLVNIQYF; cdr3_nt: TGTGCCAGCAGGGGACTAGTTAGCTTAGTTAACATTCAGTACTTC
j_call: TRBJ1-1; clone_size: .; cdr3_length: 14; v_call: TRBV7-2; d_call: TRBD1; cdr3_aa: CASSSGTGAQNAFF; cdr3_nt: TGTGCCAGCAGTTCCGGGACAGGAGCCCAAAATGCTTTCTTT
j_call: TRBJ1-5; clone_size: .; cdr3_length: 14; v_call: TRBV10-1; d_call: TRBD1; cdr3_aa: CASNRGKGNQPQHF; cdr3_nt: TGCGCCAGCAACAGGGGGAAGGGCAATCAGCCCCAGCATTTT
j_call: TRBJ2-1; clone_size: .; cdr3_length: 13; v_call: TRBV28; d_call: .; cdr3_aa: CASIREPYNEQFF; cdr3_nt: TGTGCCAGCATCCGAGAACCCTACAATGAGCAGTTCTTC
j_call: TRBJ1-6; clone_size: .; cdr3_length: 16; v_call: TRBV6-6; d_call: TRBD1; cdr3_aa: CASSQDRASYNSPLHF; cdr3_nt: TGTGCCAGCAGTCAGGACAGGGCCTCCTATAATTCACCCCTCCACTTT
j_call: TRBJ2-3; clone_size: .; cdr3_length: 18; v_call: TRBV7-2; d_call: .; cdr3_aa: CASSLLAWRGPKKDTQYF; cdr3_nt: TGTGCCAGCAGCTTACTAGCGTGGAGGGGCCCAAAGAAAGATACGCAGTATTTT
j_call: TRBJ1-2; clone_size: .; cdr3_length: 14; v_call: TRBV28; d_call: .; cdr3_aa: CASTQRSGAYGYTF; cdr3_nt: TGTGCCAGCACCCAACGAAGTGGAGCTTATGGCTACACCTTC
j_call: TRBJ1-5; clone_size: .; cdr3_length: 16; v_call: TRBV5-3; d_call: .; cdr3_aa: CARSSGHGDAHQPQHF; cdr3_nt: TGTGCCAGAAGCTCGGGACACGGGGACGCTCATCAGCCCCAGCATTTT
j_call: TRBJ2-3; clone_size: .; cdr3_length: 16; v_call: TRBV9; d_call: TRBD1; cdr3_aa: CASSFEPGQGTDTQYF; cdr3_nt: TGTGCCAGCAGCTTTGAACCGGGACAGGGTACAGATACGCAGTATTTT
j_call: TRBJ1-5; clone_size: few; cdr3_length: 18; v_call: TRBV4-3; d_call: .; cdr3_aa: CASSQDVTGTLRGQPQHF; cdr3_nt: TGCGCCAGCAGCCAAGACGTCACCGGGACATTAAGAGGTCAGCCCCAGCATTTT
j_call: TRBJ1-3; clone_size: .; cdr3_length: 16; v_call: TRBV7-9; d_call: .; cdr3_aa: CASSLMDRLSGNTIYF; cdr3_nt: TGTGCCAGCAGCTTAATGGACAGACTCTCTGGAAACACCATATATTTT
j_call: TRBJ2-7; clone_size: once; cdr3_length: 14; v_call: TRBV9; d_call: TRBD2; cdr3_aa: CASSVGLAEYEQYF; cdr3_nt: TGTGCCAGCAGCGTAGGACTAGCGGAATACGAGCAGTACTTC
j_call: TRBJ1-1; clone_size: .; cdr3_length: 12; v_call: TRBV6-5; d_call: TRBD1; cdr3_aa: CASRDRDREAFF; cdr3_nt: TGTGCCAGCAGAGACCGGGACAGGGAAGCTTTCTTT
j_call: TRBJ2-7; clone_size: .; cdr3_length: 14; v_call: TRBV28; d_call: TRBD2; cdr3_aa: CASSFGLAGDEQYF; cdr3_nt: TGTGCCAGCAGTTTCGGGCTAGCGGGAGACGAGCAGTACTTC